These T cell receptor beta chains were read from a single sample in a study of cytomegalovirus exposure and HLA in healthy donors. Sequencing was performed with immunoSEQ multiplex PCR; in TCRdb, only in-frame clones are kept and a portion is missing. The table records approximately 260,000 clones, 92% of them present only once. The sequencing input was PBMCs. All receptors come from a girl aged 2 to 9 in good health and CMV-seronegative. Both conserved end residues are part of each CDR3. The order of the fields is CDR3 DNA, CDR3 protein, clone size, V gene, D gene, J gene. D genes are given only for firm matches. Clone size is given for some rows only: seen once, a few or many times, or a class if the clone is expanded.

TGCGCCAGCAGCCAAGAAGGGGGAACCTACGAGCAGTACTTC	CASSQEGGTYEQYF	NA	TRBV4-1	NA	TRBJ2-7
TGTGCCAGCAGTGAACACTACACCGGGGAGCTGTTTTTT	CASSEHYTGELFF	NA	TRBV6-1	NA	TRBJ2-2
TGTGCCAGCAGCTTAGCGGGACTCCAAGAGACCCAGTACTTC	CASSLAGLQETQYF	NA	TRBV11-2	NA	TRBJ2-5
TGTGCCAGCAGCAAAGGTGGACAGGTGAACACTGAAGCTTTCTTT	CASSKGGQVNTEAFF	NA	TRBV21-1	NA	TRBJ1-1
TGTGCCAGCAGCTTGGGTCTAGCAGGCGATACGCAGTATTTT	CASSLGLAGDTQYF	NA	TRBV13	NA	TRBJ2-3
TGTGCCAGCAGCGGTTCCCCTACAGGGGGCAATGGCTACACCTTC	CASSGSPTGGNGYTF	once	TRBV9	TRBD1	TRBJ1-2
TGTGCCAGCAGTCCATCGCGGGGGGGGTGGGCAGATACGCAGTATTTT	CASSPSRGGWADTQYF	NA	TRBV25-1	TRBD2	TRBJ2-3
TGTGCCAGCAGCACGTTTCTGGGGCAGGGGACCTACGAGCAGTACTTC	CASSTFLGQGTYEQYF	NA	TRBV7-2	NA	TRBJ2-7
TGTGCCAGCAGTTTCGGACTGCCCCTAGATACGCAGTATTTT	CASSFGLPLDTQYF	NA	TRBV27	NA	TRBJ2-3
TGTGCCAGCAGGCAACTAGCGGAGCACAATGAGCAGTTCTTC	CASRQLAEHNEQFF	NA	TRBV7-2	TRBD2	TRBJ2-1
TGTGCTATCAGTGCCGGCGGGAGCCCTGGGGAGCTGTTTTTT	CAISAGGSPGELFF	NA	TRBV10-3	TRBD2	TRBJ2-2
TGTGCCAGCGGAACAGGGTACGAGCAGTACTTC	CASGTGYEQYF	once	TRBV28	NA	TRBJ2-7
TGTGCCAGCAGCTCACATCTTGAGACAGGGACCACTGAAGCTTTCTTT	CASSSHLETGTTEAFF	NA	TRBV7-2	TRBD1	TRBJ1-1
TGCGCCAGCAGTGATACAGGCACTGAAGCTTTCTTT	CASSDTGTEAFF	NA	TRBV10-1	NA	TRBJ1-1
TGTGCCAGCAGCCCGGGGGGGGATACGCAGTATTTT	CASSPGGDTQYF	NA	TRBV28	TRBD2	TRBJ2-3
TGCAGCGTTGAGGGGCCACCCACGAGAAAAGGGGGCTACAATGAGCAGTTCTTC	CSVEGPPTRKGGYNEQFF	NA	TRBV29-1	NA	TRBJ2-1